This is a list of T cell receptor beta chains from one sample in a study of T cell changes during pregnancy in multiple sclerosis. The table came from immunoSEQ multiplex PCR; TCRdb's copy has only in-frame clones and leaves some out. This sample yields over 60,000 clones, of which roughly 91% are seen a single time; approximately 0.71% belongs to the top ten. The specimen was peripheral blood, collected in the third trimester of pregnancy. The receptor set was obtained from a female donor in good health, enrolled as a control in a pregnancy study. CDR3s include the opening cysteine and the closing phenylalanine or tryptophan. A D gene is named only where the DNA matches it firmly. Clone size is stated in some rows and not others, as once, few, many or a class when expanded.

-	TRBJ2-5	TRBV11-3	TRBD2	CASSLGVTGGIETQYF	TGTGCCAGCAGCTTAGGGGTGACGGGGGGAATTGAGACCCAGTACTTC
once	TRBJ2-7	TRBV29-1	-	CTIRNQGSYEQYF	TGCACCATAAGGAACCAGGGCTCCTACGAGCAGTACTTC
-	TRBJ2-5	TRBV25-1	TRBD1	CASRHDRAPETQYF	TGTGCCAGCAGGCACGACAGGGCCCCAGAGACCCAGTACTTC
-	TRBJ1-1	TRBV4-1	TRBD1	CASSQVGQGGSIGTEAFF	TGCGCCAGCAGCCAGGTCGGACAGGGGGGTTCGATTGGCACTGAAGCTTTCTTT
once	TRBJ1-1	TRBV5-8	-	CASSSSGGADTEAFF	TGTGCCAGCAGCTCATCTGGGGGGGCGGACACTGAAGCTTTCTTT
once	TRBJ2-7	TRBV9	-	CASSRSYGSYEQYF	TGTGCCAGCAGCCGTAGCTATGGAAGCTACGAGCAGTACTTC
-	TRBJ1-1	TRBV7-8	-	CASSLRTEFNTEAFF	TGTGCCAGCAGCTTACGGACTGAATTTAACACTGAAGCTTTCTTT
-	TRBJ2-7	TRBV5-1	-	CASSLPIGGSEQYF	TGCGCCAGCAGCTTACCCATTGGAGGGAGCGAGCAGTACTTC
-	TRBJ2-5	TRBV7-2	TRBD2	CASSSIVTSGETQYF	TGTGCCAGCAGCTCCATAGTGACTAGCGGGGAGACCCAGTACTTC
-	TRBJ2-1	TRBV5-1	-	CASKEAGSYNEQFF	TGCGCCAGCAAGGAGGCGGGTTCCTACAATGAGCAGTTCTTC
-	TRBJ1-2	TRBV15	TRBD1	CATSRTQGAHGYTF	TGTGCCACCAGCAGGACTCAGGGGGCCCATGGCTACACCTTC
once	TRBJ2-6	TRBV11-2	-	CASSLGPDRANVLTF	TGTGCCAGCAGCTTAGGGCCAGACAGGGCCAACGTCCTGACTTTC
-	TRBJ2-1	TRBV7-7	TRBD2	CASSFGLAGNNEQFF	TGTGCTAGCAGCTTCGGACTAGCGGGGAACAATGAGCAGTTCTTC
few	TRBJ1-5	TRBV19	TRBD1	CASSIATGMGNQPQHF	TGTGCCAGTAGTATAGCGACAGGGATGGGCAATCAGCCCCAGCATTTT
-	TRBJ2-7	TRBV5-1	TRBD2	CASSGSGLAREQYF	TGCGCCAGCAGCGGGTCCGGACTAGCCCGCGAGCAGTACTTC
-	TRBJ2-7	TRBV6-5	-	CASSSSAAWEQYF	TGTGCCAGCAGTTCATCCGCGGCCTGGGAGCAGTACTTC
once	TRBJ1-1	TRBV28	TRBD1	CASSEQGARTEAFF	TGTGCCAGCAGTGAACAGGGGGCGCGCACTGAAGCTTTCTTT
-	TRBJ2-2	TRBV19	TRBD2	CASSIRGLAARGTGELFF	TGTGCCAGTAGTATACGTGGACTAGCGGCCCGAGGCACCGGGGAGCTGTTTTTT
-	TRBJ2-3	TRBV28	-	CASSQSPFLTEGTDTQYF	TGTGCCAGCAGCCAATCCCCTTTCTTGACGGAGGGCACAGATACGCAGTATTTT
-	TRBJ1-4	TRBV5-6	-	CASSLVSGSLGELFF	TGTGCCAGCAGCTTGGTTTCAGGATCCTTGGGAGAACTGTTTTTT
-	TRBJ1-1	TRBV28	-	CASSFGGRGNTEAFF	TGTGCCAGCAGTTTCGGGGGTAGGGGGAACACTGAAGCTTTCTTT
-	TRBJ2-3	TRBV5-1	TRBD1	CASSLRGLITDTQYF	TGCGCCAGCAGCTTGAGGGGGCTTATCACAGATACGCAGTATTTT
-	TRBJ1-1	TRBV6-1	-	CATRDINRNTEAFF	TGTGCCACCCGAGACATTAACAGAAACACTGAAGCTTTCTTT
-	TRBJ1-6	TRBV19	-	CASSASPGSYNSPLHF	TGTGCCAGTAGTGCCTCTCCGGGATCTTATAATTCACCCCTCCACTTT
-	TRBJ2-1	TRBV7-9	TRBD2	CASSTRTSDPYNEQFF	TGTGCCAGCAGCACTAGAACTAGCGACCCCTACAATGAGCAGTTCTTC
once	TRBJ1-2	TRBV2	TRBD1	CASSEATRGRNGYTF	TGTGCCAGCAGTGAAGCGACCAGGGGGCGGAATGGCTACACCTTC
-	TRBJ1-5	TRBV19	-	CASSIGAVDNQPQHF	TGTGCCAGTAGTATAGGGGCCGTGGACAATCAGCCCCAGCATTTT
-	TRBJ2-1	TRBV4-2	TRBD2	CASSTGLAGSYNEQFF	TGTGCCAGCAGCACGGGACTAGCGGGCTCCTACAATGAGCAGTTCTTC
once	TRBJ2-3	TRBV4-3	-	CASSQYTDTQYF	TGCGCCAGCAGCCAGTACACAGATACGCAGTATTTT
-	TRBJ1-1	TRBV6-5	-	CASSWGQLTEAFF	TGTGCCAGCAGCTGGGGACAACTCACTGAAGCTTTCTTT
-	TRBJ2-2	TRBV5-1	TRBD1	CASSINPKGGSDTGELFF	TGCGCCAGCAGCATAAATCCGAAAGGGGGCTCGGACACCGGGGAGCTGTTTTTT
-	TRBJ1-2	TRBV6-6	-	CASSYSVRGKDYGYTF	TGTGCCAGCAGTTACTCGGTCAGGGGAAAGGACTATGGCTACACCTTC
-	TRBJ2-1	TRBV18	TRBD2	CASLHSGTIHNEQFF	TGTGCCAGCTTACATTCCGGGACTATCCACAATGAGCAGTTCTTC
few	TRBJ2-2	TRBV12-5	-	CASGLWAGNTGELFF	TGTGCTAGTGGTTTGTGGGCAGGGAACACCGGGGAGCTGTTTTTT
-	TRBJ2-7	TRBV28	TRBD2	CASSFYSGRYYEQYF	TGTGCCAGCAGTTTTTATAGCGGGAGATACTACGAGCAGTACTTC
-	TRBJ2-5	TRBV7-2	-	CASSLDGGAQETQYF	TGTGCCAGCAGCTTAGATGGGGGGGCCCAAGAGACCCAGTACTTC
once	TRBJ1-4	TRBV6-6	TRBD1	CASSFRDRREKLFF	TGTGCCAGCAGTTTCCGGGACAGGCGTGAAAAACTGTTTTTT
-	TRBJ2-3	TRBV13	-	CASSLGHTDTQYF	TGTGCCAGCAGCTTGGGCCACACAGATACGCAGTATTTT
-	TRBJ1-1	TRBV19	-	CASSPRGSYTEAFF	TGTGCCAGTAGCCCCCGAGGGTCCTACACTGAAGCTTTCTTT
once	TRBJ2-2	TRBV2	-	CASRGRGYDTGELFF	TGTGCCAGCAGAGGCAGGGGTTACGACACCGGGGAGCTGTTTTTT
-	TRBJ1-2	TRBV4-2	-	CASSQGSGLNYGYTF	TGTGCCAGCAGCCAAGGCTCAGGGTTAAACTATGGCTACACCTTC
-	TRBJ1-1	TRBV10-3	-	CAISASDSVPNEAFF	TGTGCCATCAGTGCGTCAGACAGCGTCCCGAACGAAGCTTTCTTT
-	TRBJ2-1	TRBV25-1	-	CATGMLISYNEQFF	TGTGCCACCGGGATGTTAATATCCTACAATGAGCAGTTCTTC
-	TRBJ2-1	TRBV15	-	CATSRYPGENNEQFF	TGTGCCACCAGCAGATATCCCGGGGAGAACAATGAGCAGTTCTTC
-	TRBJ2-5	TRBV10-1	-	CASPGFLSETQYF	TGCGCCAGCCCCGGTTTCCTATCGGAGACCCAGTACTTC
-	TRBJ1-1	TRBV14	-	CASSQIDSWDTEAFF	TGTGCCAGCAGCCAAATCGACTCCTGGGACACTGAAGCTTTCTTT
-	TRBJ2-7	TRBV14	-	CASSRTGQAPYEQYF	TGTGCCAGCAGCCGAACGGGACAAGCACCCTACGAGCAGTACTTC
-	TRBJ2-5	TRBV5-1	-	CARVLRPETQYF	TGCGCCAGGGTATTGAGGCCGGAGACCCAGTACTTC
-	TRBJ1-2	TRBV27	-	CASSLGNPGYGYTF	TGTGCCAGCAGTCTCGGGAATCCTGGGTATGGCTACACCTTC
-	TRBJ2-3	TRBV19	TRBD2	CASSVSGGAWDTQYF	TGTGCCAGTAGTGTTAGCGGGGGGGCATGGGATACGCAGTATTTT
-	TRBJ2-3	TRBV6-5	TRBD1	CASSYGTARSDTQYF	TGTGCCAGCAGTTACGGGACAGCCAGATCGGATACGCAGTATTTT
-	TRBJ2-1	TRBV18	-	CASSPRSVGTVNEQFF	TGTGCCAGCTCACCGCGGTCTGTGGGGACTGTCAATGAGCAGTTCTTC
-	TRBJ2-3	TRBV15	-	CATSRAYGGEGTDTQYF	TGTGCCACCAGCAGAGCGTATGGCGGGGAGGGCACAGATACGCAGTATTTT
-	TRBJ1-5	TRBV5-8	-	CASSLAGDYYQPQHF	TGTGCCAGCAGCCTCGCCGGGGACTACTATCAGCCCCAGCATTTT
once	TRBJ1-2	TRBV28	-	CASSRITPGLILGGYTF	TGTGCCAGCAGTAGAATCACCCCGGGATTAATACTGGGTGGCTACACCTTC
-	TRBJ1-2	TRBV14	TRBD1	CASSQDRDRGSYYGYTF	TGTGCCAGCAGCCAAGATCGGGACAGGGGTTCCTACTATGGCTACACCTTC
-	TRBJ2-5	TRBV5-1	-	CASSDARGAQETQYF	TGCGCCAGCAGCGACGCCAGGGGCGCCCAAGAGACCCAGTACTTC